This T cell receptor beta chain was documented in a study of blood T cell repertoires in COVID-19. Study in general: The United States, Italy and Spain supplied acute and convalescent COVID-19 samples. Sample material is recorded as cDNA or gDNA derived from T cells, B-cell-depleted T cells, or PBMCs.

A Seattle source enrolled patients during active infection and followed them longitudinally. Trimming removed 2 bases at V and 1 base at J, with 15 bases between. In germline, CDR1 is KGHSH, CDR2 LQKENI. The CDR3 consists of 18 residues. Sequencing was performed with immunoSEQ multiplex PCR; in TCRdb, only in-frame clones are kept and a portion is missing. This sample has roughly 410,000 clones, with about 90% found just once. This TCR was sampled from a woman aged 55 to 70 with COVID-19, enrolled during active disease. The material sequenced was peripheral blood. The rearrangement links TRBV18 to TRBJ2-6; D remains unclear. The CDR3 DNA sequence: TGTGCCAGCTCACCAAGCCCCACCGCCTTTTCTGGGGCCAACGTCCTGACTTTC. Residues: CASSPSPTAFSGANVLTF.